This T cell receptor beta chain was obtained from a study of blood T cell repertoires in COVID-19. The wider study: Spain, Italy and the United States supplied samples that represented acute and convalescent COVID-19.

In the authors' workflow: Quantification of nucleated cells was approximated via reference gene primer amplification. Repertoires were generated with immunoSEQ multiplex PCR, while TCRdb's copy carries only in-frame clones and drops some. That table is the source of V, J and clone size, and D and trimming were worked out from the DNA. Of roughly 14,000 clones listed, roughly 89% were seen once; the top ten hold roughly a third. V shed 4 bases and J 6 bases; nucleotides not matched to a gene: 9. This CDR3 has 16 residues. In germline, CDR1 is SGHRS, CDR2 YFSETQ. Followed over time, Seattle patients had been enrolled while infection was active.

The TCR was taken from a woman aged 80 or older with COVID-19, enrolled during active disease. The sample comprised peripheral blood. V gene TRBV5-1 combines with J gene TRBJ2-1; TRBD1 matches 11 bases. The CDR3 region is CASSRWDRGFANEQFF. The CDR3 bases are TGCGCCAGCAGCCGGTGGGACAGGGGGTTTGCCAATGAGCAGTTCTTC.